These 32 T cell receptor beta chains were sequenced from one sample in a study of chemoradiotherapy in HPV16-positive cancers. Only in-frame clones appear in the TCRdb table, and some are missing; sequencing was by immunoSEQ multiplex PCR. The sample records about 16,000 clones, roughly 89% being singletons. The material sequenced was blood, taken from a patient who underwent chemoradiotherapy. The source of these receptors is a human donor with HPV-associated anogenital cancer.

The chain combines TRBV28 with TRBJ2-3; D uncertain. With 11 bases removed from V and 2 bases from J, the gap between germline ends came to 14 bases. Germline lookup yields CDR1 MDHEN and CDR2 SYDVKM. The CDR3 consists of 13 residues. The CDR3, as DNA: TGTGCCGTCCAAGATGGGAACACAGATACGCAGTATTTT. Encoded protein: CAVQDGNTDTQYF.

This chain links TRBV29-1 with TRBJ1-1; D unresolved. The CDR3 length is 11 residues. Germline CDR1 reads SQVTM; CDR2 reads ANQGSEA. V was shortened by 7 bases and J by 1 base, with 7 bases between the two germline ends. For the CDR3, the DNA is TGCAGCGCCGATCGGAACACTGAAGCTTTCTTT. Its translation is CSADRNTEAFF.

CDR3 bases: TGTGCCAGCAGTGAATCAACAGTGCGCTACAATGAGCAGTTCTTC. This translates into CASSESTVRYNEQFF. The chain is built from TRBV25-1 and TRBJ2-1; D is ambiguous. Trimming took off 1 base at V and 3 bases at J, with 10 bases between the two ends. From germline, CDR1 is MGHDK and CDR2 SYGVNS. The CDR3 length is 15 residues.

The table lists this clone with a few counts. V is TRBV6-1 and J is TRBJ2-5; possibly TRBD1 for D (6 bases). Trimming shortened V by 6 bases and J by 5 bases, and 13 bases separated the two germline ends. Germline V gives CDR1 MNHNS, CDR2 SASEGT. The CDR3 has 13 residues. CDR3 amino acids: CASRWPGVETQYF. DNA for the CDR3: TGTGCCAGCAGATGGCCAGGGGTTGAGACCCAGTACTTC.

The chain has TRBV2 and TRBJ2-7, with D perhaps TRBD1 or TRBD2 (5 bases each). In germline, CDR1 is SNHLY, CDR2 FYNNEI. This CDR3 is built from 15 residues. Trimming left V 2 bases short and J 2 bases short, with 13 bases between. CDR3 DNA sequence: TGTGCCAGCAGTGAACGTGGGGGTCCTACCTACGAGCAGTACTTC. Its translation is CASSERGGPTYEQYF.

J is TRBJ2-7 and V is TRBV19; D is possibly TRBD2 (6 bases). Germline lookup yields CDR1 LNHDA and CDR2 SQIVND (reference sequence). The CDR3 has 14 amino acids. Trimming left V 5 bases short and J 1 base short, with 12 bases between. CDR3 DNA: TGTGCCAGTAGTCCCTGGGGAGGTTCCTACGAGCAGTACTTC. Encoded protein: CASSPWGGSYEQYF.

V is TRBV11-3 and J is TRBJ2-2; D perhaps matches TRBD2 (5 bases). V gave up 4 bases and J gave up 3 bases, with 6 bases separating them. The V gene's germline CDR1 is SGHNT and CDR2 YENEEA. The CDR3 length is 13 residues. The CDR3 protein is CASSSGDTGELFF. In DNA form, the CDR3 reads TGTGCCAGCAGCTCCGGGGACACCGGGGAGCTGTTTTTT.

This sequence joins TRBV5-1 and TRBJ2-3, with 7 nucleotides matching TRBD1. CDR1 is SGHRS, CDR2 YFSETQ, per germline. The CDR3 loop spans 14 amino acids. Germline trimming cut 3 bases from V and 1 base from J; bases unmatched to any gene: 2. The CDR3 region has the DNA TGCGCCAGCAGCTCCGACAGGGGCACAGATACGCAGTATTTT. It encodes CASSSDRGTDTQYF.

V and J are TRBV2 and TRBJ2-7; the match to TRBD2 covers 11 bases. The CDR3 is made up of 17 amino acids. Trimming cost V 4 bases and J 0 bases; bases outside gene matches: 8. From germline, CDR1 is SNHLY and CDR2 FYNNEI. CDR3 region: CASSAYSSGGRSYEQYF. CDR3 coding DNA: TGTGCCAGCAGTGCGTACTCTAGCGGGGGGCGCTCCTACGAGCAGTACTTC.

V is TRBV27 and J is TRBJ1-5, with D perhaps matching TRBD1 (5 bases). CDR3 size: 14 residues. The V gene lost 5 bases and the J gene lost 2 bases, with 10 bases spanning the gap. Germline V gene data show CDR1 as MNHEY and CDR2 as SMNVEV (reference sequence). CDR3: CASSPREGNQPQHF. The CDR3 region has the DNA TGTGCCAGCAGTCCCAGGGAGGGCAATCAGCCCCAGCATTTT.

This clone was detected only once. This chain uses TRBV28 with TRBJ2-3, with 8 bases fitting TRBD1. J lost 0 bases, V lost 6 bases, and 2 bases had no gene match. CDR3 length equals 14 residues. Germline CDR1 and CDR2: MDHEN and SYDVKM. CDR3: CASSQGASTDTQYF. The CDR3 DNA reads TGTGCCAGCAGCCAGGGGGCTAGCACAGATACGCAGTATTTT. Complete variable domain (other parts from reference TRBV28 and TRBJ2-3): DVKVTQSSRYLVKRTGEKVFLECVQDMDHENMFWYRQDPGLGLRLIYFSYDVKMKEKGDIPEGYSVSREKKERFSLILESASTNQTSMYLCASSQGASTDTQYFGPGTRLTVL.

The CDR3 coding sequence is TGCGCCAGCAGCTTGTTTGGGGGGTCGAACACCGGGGAGCTGTTTTTT. Protein: CASSLFGGSNTGELFF. The chain joins TRBV5-1 to TRBJ2-2; D might be TRBD2 (6 bases). CDR1 is SGHRS, CDR2 YFSETQ, per germline. The CDR3 runs to 16 residues. V was pared by 1 base and J by 0 bases, with 10 bases between.

The chain carries TRBV19 and TRBJ2-2; D gene uncertain. The CDR3 has 14 amino acids. V lost 7 bases and J 0 bases, leaving 9 bases between the germline ends. CDR1 is LNHDA, CDR2 SQIVND, per germline (reference sequence). The CDR3, as DNA: TGTGCCAGTACCCCAGCCGCGAACACCGGGGAGCTGTTTTTT. As protein: CASTPAANTGELFF.

The V gene is TRBV4-2, the J gene TRBJ2-3; D may match TRBD1 or TRBD2 (6 bases each). The CDR3 totals 16 residues. From germline, CDR1 is LGHNA and CDR2 YNFKEQ. The ends were cut back, 0 bases at V and 6 bases at J, with 16 bases in the middle. For the CDR3, the DNA is TGTGCCAGCAGCCAAGATTTGGCGGGACAAGGGGATACGCAGTATTTT. It encodes CASSQDLAGQGDTQYF.

The chain links TRBV6-1 to TRBJ2-1, with TRBD2 as a possible D gene (6 bases). CDR1 and CDR2 (germline): MNHNS, SASEGT. The CDR3 runs to 15 residues. With 2 bases removed from V and 0 bases from J, the gap between germline ends came to 8 bases. The DNA for the CDR3 is TGTGCCAGCAGTGAAATGGGAGGCTCCTACAATGAGCAGTTCTTC. Translated, it gives CASSEMGGSYNEQFF.

The chain employs TRBV4-1 and TRBJ2-6, with 12 bases lining up with TRBD2. Unmatched junction bases numbered 14, after V lost 4 bases and J lost 1 base. Germline CDR1 MGHRA, CDR2 YSYEKL. The CDR3 consists of 21 residues. The CDR3, as DNA: TGCGCCAGCAGCCGAGTACGGACTAGCGGGGTTGGTAGTTCTGGGGCCAACGTCCTGACTTTC. Translated, it gives CASSRVRTSGVGSSGANVLTF.

This chain joins TRBV6-5 and TRBJ1-2, with TRBD1 identical over 8 bases. The CDR3 sequence is 15 residues long. V lost 0 bases, J lost 8 bases, and 8 bases stayed unmatched. CDR1 is MNHEY and CDR2 is SVGAGI in the germline V gene. The CDR3 protein is CASSYSTQGAWGYTF. The DNA for the CDR3 is TGTGCCAGCAGTTACTCGACTCAGGGGGCATGGGGCTACACCTTC.

The CDR3 protein is CASSVVGLAGITDTQYF. CDR3 nucleotides: TGTGCCAGCAGTGTGGTGGGACTAGCGGGAATCACAGATACGCAGTATTTT. This rearrangement joins TRBV2 to TRBJ2-3, with 13 bases lining up with TRBD2. J lost 2 bases, V lost 4 bases, and 6 bases had no gene match. The germline V gene has CDR1 SNHLY and CDR2 FYNNEI. The CDR3 covers 17 residues.

The V gene is TRBV5-1, the J gene TRBJ2-2; 7 bases line up with TRBD2. CDR3 length equals 16 residues. Germline V gene lookup returns CDR1 SGHRS and CDR2 YFSETQ. The trim removed 4 bases at V and 1 base at J, leaving 7 bases unmatched. DNA for the CDR3: TGCGCCAGCAGCATACGAGCGGGACTGAACACCGGGGAGCTGTTTTTT. This sequence encodes CASSIRAGLNTGELFF.

The V and J genes are TRBV9 and TRBJ2-2; 9 nucleotides match TRBD2. This CDR3 spans 14 amino acids. The junction had 4 bases not matched to a gene; V was cut back by 4 bases and J by 6 bases. Germline loops: CDR1 SGDLS, CDR2 YYNGEE. The CDR3 DNA follows: TGTGCCAGCAGCCAGCGGACTAGCGCCGGGGAGCTGTTTTTT. Translated: CASSQRTSAGELFF.

This rearrangement joins TRBV5-1 to TRBJ2-5; D unclear. The germline gives CDR1 SGHRS, CDR2 YFSETQ. V lost 1 base to trimming and J lost 10 bases, with 11 bases between them. This CDR3 has 12 residues. The CDR3 here is CASSLYIGDQYF. CDR3 bases: TGCGCCAGCAGCTTGTACATTGGGGACCAGTACTTC.

The chain recombines TRBV27 with TRBJ1-2; D uncertain. The CDR3 spans 13 residues. With 2 bases removed from V and 5 bases from J, the gap between germline ends came to 9 bases. Germline CDR1 is MNHEY and CDR2 is SMNVEV (reference sequence). Written as DNA, the CDR3 is TGTGCCAGCAGTTTAGGTCCCGCGTATGGCTACACCTTC. Amino acids: CASSLGPAYGYTF.

V is TRBV11-3 and J is TRBJ2-3; TRBD1 matches 7 bases. With V trimmed by 5 bases and J by 6 bases, 8 bases remained unmatched. Germline V gives CDR1 SGHNT, CDR2 YENEEA. The CDR3 is 14 amino acids. Here the CDR3 reads CASSGRTGGDTQYF. The CDR3 nucleotides are TGTGCCAGCAGCGGTCGGACAGGCGGGGATACGCAGTATTTT.

As concerns this clone: Other nucleotide sequences from this sample produce the same CDR3. V gene TRBV2 combines with J gene TRBJ2-1; unclear D gene. Germline CDR1 and CDR2: SNHLY and FYNNEI. The CDR3 covers 13 residues. The V end lost 4 bases, the J end lost 6 bases, and 10 bases lay between the germline ends. The CDR3 sequence: CASSVEGINEQFF. The CDR3 DNA reads as TGTGCCAGCAGTGTGGAAGGAATCAATGAGCAGTTCTTC.

This clone was detected once. The rearrangement links TRBV7-9 to TRBJ2-5; tentatively, D is TRBD2 (5 bases). In germline, CDR1 is SEHNR, CDR2 FQNEAQ (reference sequence). Trimming took 5 bases from V and 5 from J, leaving 18 bases between them. The CDR3 consists of 15 residues. This CDR3 is CASSLFGVLGETQYF. CDR3 nucleotide sequence: TGTGCCAGCAGCCTATTCGGGGTACTGGGGGAGACCCAGTACTTC.

The gene calls are TRBV27 and TRBJ2-3; TRBD2 aligns across 9 bases. The CDR3 has 14 amino acids. Germline loops: CDR1 MNHEY, CDR2 SMNVEV (reference sequence). V lost 6 bases, J lost 3 bases, and 4 bases stayed unmatched. For the CDR3, the DNA is TGTGCCAGCAGAAAGCGGGGGGAGACAGATACGCAGTATTTT. Amino acids: CASRKRGETDTQYF.

The chain recombines TRBV6-1 with TRBJ2-6; D is ambiguous. Trimming removed 6 bases from V and 4 bases from J, with 7 bases in between. CDR1 is MNHNS and CDR2 is SASEGT in the germline V gene. The CDR3 is made up of 13 amino acids. The DNA of the CDR3 is TGTGCCAGCAGGGCCTTCGGGGCCAACGTCCTGACTTTC. Translation gives CASRAFGANVLTF.

The gene calls are TRBV28 and TRBJ1-2; D is possibly TRBD1 (5 bases). This CDR3 has 18 amino acids. Germline V gene data show CDR1 as MDHEN and CDR2 as SYDVKM. Trimming pared 7 bases from V and 4 bases from J, leaving 28 bases between. CDR3 amino acids: CASKFWGQVRNGGYGYTF. The CDR3 nucleotides read TGTGCCAGCAAGTTTTGGGGCCAGGTCCGAAACGGGGGCTATGGCTACACCTTC.

This clone was observed a handful of times. The V call is TRBV4-1, the J call TRBJ2-7; TRBD1 or TRBD2 may be the D gene (5 bases each). Looked up from germline, CDR1 is MGHRA and CDR2 is YSYEKL. The V end was cut by 2 bases, the J end by 3 bases, with 14 bases between. The CDR3 contains 15 residues. CDR3 sequence (DNA): TGCGCCAGCAGCCAACAAGGGGCTAGCAGCTACGAGCAGTACTTC. It yields the protein CASSQQGASSYEQYF.

V gene TRBV27 combines with J gene TRBJ2-4, with 8 bases lining up with TRBD1. The trim removed 4 bases at V and 3 bases at J, leaving 11 bases unmatched. This CDR3 has 17 residues. The germline gives CDR1 MNHEY, CDR2 SMNVEV (reference sequence). The CDR3 sequence is CASSYPGRGLVKNIQYF. CDR3 nucleotide sequence: TGTGCCAGCAGTTACCCCGGCAGGGGGCTTGTCAAAAACATTCAGTACTTC.

The rearrangement uses TRBV10-3 and TRBJ2-2; D ambiguous. This CDR3 comprises 14 residues. The germline CDR1 and CDR2 sequences are ENHRY and SYGVKD. The V gene lost 0 bases and the J gene lost 4 bases, with 6 bases spanning the gap. The CDR3 DNA reads TGTGCCATCAGTGAGTCGAGGACCACCGGGGAGCTGTTTTTT. Encoded protein: CAISESRTTGELFF.

V gene TRBV5-1 combines with J gene TRBJ2-7; D uncertain. CDR1 SGHRS and CDR2 YFSETQ come from the germline V gene. Between the trimmed V and J ends, which lost 7 bases and 1 base, there was a span of 9 bases. The CDR3 covers 12 residues. DNA for the CDR3: TGCGCCAGCGGGTCAGGTTCCTACGAGCAGTACTTC. Its translation is CASGSGSYEQYF. The full variable domain, in which reference TRBV5-1 and TRBJ2-7 provide the parts outside the CDR3, is KAGVTQTPRYLIKTRGQQVTLSCSPISGHRSVSWYQQTPGQGLQFLFEYFSETQRNKGNFPGRFSGRQFSNSRSEMNVSTLELGDSALYLCASGSGSYEQYFGPGTRLTVT.